Sequencing of this T cell receptor beta chain was carried out in a study of regulatory T cells in long-lasting Graves disease. Study observations and caveats: Newly diagnosed patients had higher TCR diversity than persistent Graves' patients did. Investigators studied peripheral blood only, not thyroid tissue.

Relying on iRepertoire HTBI primers and Arm-PCR of CDR3 regions, the team built TCR beta libraries. Using its own MiXCR run on the multiplex PCR reads, TCRdb lists one record per CDR3 protein. Of 360,000 or so distinct CDR3 sequences in the sample, roughly 17% were seen once. Time point in this sample: newly diagnosed GD, antithyroid drugs for less than 3 months. PBMCs provided the RNA from which the TCR library was made. The germline V gene has CDR1 LGHDT and CDR2 YNNKEL (reference sequence). This CDR3 is built from 10 residues. V was shortened by 8 bases and J by 4 bases, with 3 bases between the two germline ends. This clonotype was found many times. The target antigen is unknown. These data were also filed under a second study, of T cells in Graves' hyperthyroidism and ophthalmopathy.

The TCR was taken from a young woman with Graves disease. J is TRBJ1-3 and V is TRBV3-1; no reliable D call. The sample was peripheral blood mononuclear cells (PBMCs), taken at new diagnosis, from a patient treated with antithyroid drugs. This chain's CDR3 is CASGGNTIYF. The CDR3 bases are TGTGCCAGCGGCGGAAACACCATATATTTT.